These 17 T cell receptor beta chains were all obtained from the same sample, sequenced in a study of blood T cell repertoires in COVID-19. Clones were sequenced by immunoSEQ multiplex PCR, and TCRdb holds only the in-frame ones, with some missing. The sample carries around 200,000 clones, roughly 89% recorded once. Source material: PBMCs or T cells enriched from blood (not recorded which). These receptor sequences come from a woman aged 40-49 years with acute COVID-19.

The chain is built from TRBV7-8 and TRBJ1-1, with 7 bases matching TRBD1. This CDR3 spans 14 amino acids. The trim removed 5 bases at V and 0 bases at J, leaving 3 bases unmatched. Germline V gene lookup returns CDR1 SGHVS and CDR2 FQNEAQ. The CDR3 sequence is CASSPDRLNTEAFF. The CDR3 bases are TGTGCCAGCAGCCCGGACAGGCTGAACACTGAAGCTTTCTTT.

The CDR3: CASSVGGGLSYNSPLHF. The CDR3 DNA follows: TGTGCCAGCAGCGTAGGTGGGGGGTTGTCCTATAATTCACCCCTCCACTTT. The chain links TRBV9 to TRBJ1-6, with a weak D call TRBD1 (5 bases). The CDR3 consists of 17 residues. Germline V gives CDR1 SGDLS, CDR2 YYNGEE. V was clipped by 0 bases and J by 1 base, with 11 bases between them.

This clone was seen just once. The chain uses TRBV21-1 and TRBJ2-7; the table assigns TRBD1, which was not confirmed against the DNA. TRBV21-1 is a documented pseudogene. The CDR3 is 17 residues long. CDR3 residues: CASSKEGNRATTYEQYF. The CDR3 DNA follows: TGTGCCAGCAGCAAAGAGGGTAACAGGGCTACTACCTACGAGCAGTACTTC.

This clone was picked up a small number of times. This chain uses TRBV9 with TRBJ1-1, with D unclear. Germline V gives CDR1 SGDLS, CDR2 YYNGEE. This CDR3 region has 16 residues. Trimming removed 3 bases at V and 1 base at J, with 16 bases between. As DNA, the CDR3 is TGTGCCAGCAGCGCCCCGCTGGCAGGCCAGAACACTGAAGCTTTCTTT. This sequence encodes CASSAPLAGQNTEAFF.

The rearrangement links TRBV6-6 to TRBJ1-4, with 10 bases aligning to TRBD1. The J segment lost 8 bases and the V segment lost 5 bases, leaving 5 bases of the junction unmatched. The CDR3 is 14 residues long. Germline V lookup: CDR1 MNHNY, CDR2 SVGAGI (reference sequence). The CDR3 DNA reads TGTGCCAGCAGTGCGACAGGGGGCAGGGAAAAACTGTTTTTT. As protein: CASSATGGREKLFF.

This rearrangement joins TRBV3-1 (or the pseudogene TRBV3-2) to TRBJ2-7, with 10 bases matching TRBD1. J gave up 5 bases and V 5 bases, and 6 bases lay outside the gene matches. The CDR3 spans 14 residues. From germline, CDR1 is LGHDT and CDR2 YNNKEL (reference sequence). CDR3 sequence: CASSYRQGADEQYF. The CDR3, as DNA: TGTGCCAGCAGCTACAGACAGGGGGCGGACGAGCAGTACTTC.

This chain joins TRBV7-8 and TRBJ2-7; 8 positions match TRBD1. V lost 5 bases to trimming and J lost 3 bases; unmatched junction nucleotides: 9. CDR3 length: 15 residues. Germline V lookup: CDR1 SGHVS, CDR2 FQNEAQ. CDR3 protein: CASSPTRGQDYEQYV. For the CDR3, the DNA is TGTGCCAGCAGCCCGACTCGGGGACAGGACTACGAGCAGTACGTC.

This clone is a singleton in its sample. The V and J genes are TRBV7-9 and TRBJ1-5; D not certain. Germline V gene lookup returns CDR1 SEHNR and CDR2 FQNEAQ (reference sequence). The CDR3 has 14 amino acids. Between the trimmed V and J ends, which lost 1 base and 7 bases, there was a span of 11 bases. This chain's CDR3 is CASSLETSGQPQHF. CDR3 bases: TGTGCCAGCAGCTTAGAAACGAGCGGCCAGCCCCAGCATTTT.

The rearrangement uses TRBV3-1 (or the pseudogene TRBV3-2) and TRBJ2-4; TRBD1 agrees at 7 bases. J gave up 2 bases and V 3 bases, and 7 bases lay outside the gene matches. This CDR3 is built from 16 residues. Per the germline V gene, CDR1 is LGHDT and CDR2 is YNNKEL (reference sequence). The CDR3: CASSHADRAPKNIQYF. The CDR3 DNA reads TGTGCCAGCAGCCACGCAGACAGGGCCCCCAAAAACATTCAGTACTTC.

This rearrangement joins TRBV6-4 to TRBJ2-1; 8 nucleotides match TRBD2. J lost 7 bases, V lost 6 bases, and 5 bases had no gene match. Per germline, CDR1 MRHNA and CDR2 SNTAGT. CDR3 length equals 13 residues. The DNA for the CDR3 is TGTGCCAGCAGCCCGACTAGCGTTAATGAGCAGTTCTTC. This sequence encodes CASSPTSVNEQFF.

The J gene is TRBJ2-2, the V gene TRBV15, with D possibly being TRBD2 (5 bases). From germline, CDR1 is LNHNV and CDR2 YYDKDF (reference sequence). The CDR3 runs to 16 residues. Trimming removed 5 bases from V and 2 bases from J, with 15 bases in between. In DNA form, the CDR3 reads TGTGCCACCAGCGGGTCACGGGAAGTAAACACCGGGGAGCTGTTTTTT. This gives the protein CATSGSREVNTGELFF.

V is TRBV20-1 and J is TRBJ2-5; D remains ambiguous. The CDR3 extends over 13 amino acids. Germline V gene data show CDR1 as DFQATT and CDR2 as SNEGSKA (reference sequence). The V and J ends lost 3 bases and 5 bases respectively, with 13 bases between them. The CDR3 protein is CSASKRIAETQYF. The DNA for the CDR3 is TGCAGTGCTAGTAAGAGGATTGCGGAGACCCAGTACTTC.

The genes are TRBV7-2 and TRBJ1-3; no reliable D call. The ends were cut back, 1 base at V and 5 bases at J, with 6 bases in the middle. Germline values: CDR1 SGHTA, CDR2 FQGNSA. The CDR3 consists of 13 residues. The CDR3 sequence: CASSLESRNTIYF. CDR3 sequence (DNA): TGTGCCAGCAGCTTAGAATCTCGAAACACCATATATTTT.

The rearrangement joins TRBV11-2 to TRBJ1-1; 7 nucleotides line up with TRBD1. V was pared by 1 base and J by 7 bases, with 3 bases of the junction left unmatched. CDR3 length: 13 amino acids. Germline V gives CDR1 SGHAT, CDR2 FQNNGV. This chain's CDR3 is CASSLGGQNEAFF. CDR3 bases: TGTGCCAGCAGCTTAGGGGGACAGAATGAAGCTTTCTTT.

V gene TRBV10-3 combines with J gene TRBJ2-1; D perhaps matches TRBD2 (5 bases). The CDR3 spans 11 residues. V dropped 10 bases and J dropped 2 bases, with 6 bases sitting between them. Germline loops: CDR1 ENHRY, CDR2 SYGVKD. DNA for the CDR3: TGTGCCACCGGGACCTACAATGAGCAGTTCTTC. Its translation is CATGTYNEQFF.

The rearrangement links TRBV28 to TRBJ2-1; TRBD2 matches 10 bases. Germline V gene lookup returns CDR1 MDHEN and CDR2 SYDVKM. This CDR3 has 15 amino acids. Unmatched junction bases numbered 4, after V lost 6 bases and J lost 2 bases. The CDR3 loop is CASRGSGGAYNEQFF. The CDR3 DNA reads as TGTGCCAGCAGGGGAAGCGGGGGGGCCTACAATGAGCAGTTCTTC.

The V and J genes are TRBV2 and TRBJ2-3, with 8 bases aligning to TRBD1. V was clipped by 9 bases and J by 4 bases; unmatched bases: 3. This CDR3 contains 12 residues. The germline CDR1 and CDR2 sequences are SNHLY and FYNNEI. The CDR3 coding sequence is TGTGCCAGATCAGGGGGCGCAGATACGCAGTATTTT. This codes for CARSGGADTQYF.